This T cell receptor beta chain was captured by sequencing in a study of cytomegalovirus exposure and HLA in healthy donors. As to this clone: In the same sample, other DNA sequences code for this CDR3.

Germline V gene lookup returns CDR1 LGHNA and CDR2 YSLEER. The CDR3 is made up of 15 amino acids. With 0 bases clipped from V and 2 bases from J, the junction kept 2 bases outside the gene matches. In the PCR, 60 Vbeta and 13 Jbeta primers were used. The data were produced by immunoSEQ multiplex PCR, yet TCRdb's version contains in-frame clones alone and is incomplete. The sample consists of 130,000 to 150,000 clones, around a tenth of them appearing once. The rearrangement uses TRBV4-3 and TRBJ2-7; 9 positions agree with TRBD1. The sample comprised PBMCs. The sequence came from a male donor in good health and CMV-seronegative. CDR3: CASSQDRQGAYEQYF. In nucleotides, the CDR3 is TGCGCCAGCAGCCAAGACAGACAGGGGGCCTACGAGCAGTACTTC.